This T cell receptor (beta chain) was recorded in a study of CXCR3-negative and CXCR3-positive naive CD8 T cells. Overall study findings and caveats: Diversity was high in both naive subsets and much lower in memory cells. Naive cells with CXCR3 showed TRB CDR3s that were more hydrophobic than those in CXCR3-negative naive cells. PBMCs showed partially decreased CXCR3 expression after cryopreservation, and most assays used fresh PBMCs.

CDR1 and CDR2 (germline): SQVTM, ANQGSEA. This CDR3 has 13 residues. A remark on this clonotype: Its specificity is not known.

Every CD8+ subset sample held 300,000 flow-sorted cells, done in triplicate. Naive cells were sorted as CD45RO-, CCR7+, CD27+ and CD95-. In preparing the TRB cDNA libraries, 5' RACE with UMI labels was used. Reprocessing the 5' RACE reads, TCRdb reports a single entry for every CDR3 protein and omits DNA. This sample's clone table lists approximately 5,000 distinct CDR3 sequences. The genes are TRBV29-1 and TRBJ2-7; TCRdb selects TRBD1, and the lack of DNA leaves this call unchecked. This receptor was obtained from a human donor in good health. Some clones in this sample may be carry-over from other donors' samples. The sequencing sample was made of naive CXCR3+ CD8+ T cells from blood. The subset was: CD45RO-CCR7+CD27+CD95- naive CD8+ T cells expressing CXCR3 (TNR3+). The CDR3 sequence is CSVEVGTGAEQYF.